The 23 T cell receptor beta chains below all came from one sample that was sequenced in a study of beta chain features in type 1 diabetes. Isolated RNA was reverse transcribed in full, so expressed TCRB transcripts were sequenced. Profiling relied on immunoSEQ multiplex PCR, and the TCRdb table lists in-frame clones only, not all of them. The table has 350,000 to 450,000 clones, around 15% seen once; the top ten hold 0.019%. Material for sequencing was naive CD4+ T cells from blood. These receptors all come from a young woman in good health.

The rearrangement joins TRBV19 to TRBJ2-1, with D perhaps TRBD2 (5 bases). The germline V and J ends were trimmed by 6 bases and 5 bases, with 11 bases remaining between them. Looked up from germline, CDR1 is LNHDA and CDR2 is SQIVND (reference sequence). The CDR3 length is 13 residues. The CDR3 nucleotides are TGTGCCAGTAGACTCCGGGGTAACAATGAGCAGTTCTTC. The encoded protein is CASRLRGNNEQFF.

This rearrangement joins TRBV19 to TRBJ2-1; tentatively, D is TRBD2 (6 bases). The germline V gene encodes CDR1 LNHDA and CDR2 SQIVND (reference sequence). Trimming stripped 4 bases from V and 10 bases from J, with 14 bases between. This CDR3 contains 13 residues. The CDR3: CASSTLGLGEQFF. The CDR3 coding sequence is TGTGCCAGTAGTACGCTGGGACTCGGGGAGCAGTTCTTC. The full variable domain, with the rest looked up from reference TRBV19 and TRBJ2-1, is DGGITQSPKYLFRKEGQNVTLSCEQNLNHDAMYWYRQDPGQGLRLIYYSQIVNDFQKGDIAEGYSVSREKKESFPLTVTSAQKNPTAFYLCASSTLGLGEQFFGPGTRLTVL.

The sample holds a few counts of this clone. The rearrangement uses TRBV5-1 and TRBJ2-3; TRBD2 matches at 11 bases. The CDR3 extends over 20 amino acids. The J segment lost 0 bases and the V segment lost 0 bases, leaving 12 bases of the junction unmatched. Germline CDR1 reads SGHRS; CDR2 reads YFSETQ. The CDR3 reads CASSLASATSGAKSTDTQYF. The CDR3 coding sequence is TGCGCCAGCAGCTTGGCGTCGGCGACTAGCGGGGCCAAAAGCACAGATACGCAGTATTTT.

As DNA, the CDR3 is TGTGCCAGCTCATTCTCGACAGGGGTCGGAGAGCAGTACTTC. Translated, it gives CASSFSTGVGEQYF. The rearrangement links TRBV18 to TRBJ2-7; 8 positions match TRBD1. J lost 7 bases, V lost 5 bases, and 10 bases had no gene match. The CDR3 sequence is 14 residues long. The V gene's germline CDR1 is KGHSH and CDR2 LQKENI.

This sequence joins TRBV10-3 and TRBJ2-3; a possible D gene is TRBD2 (6 bases). CDR1 is ENHRY and CDR2 is SYGVKD in the germline V gene. Trimming stripped 0 bases from V and 1 base from J, with 11 bases between. This CDR3 region has 16 residues. The CDR3 loop reads CAISESSGVGTDTQYF. DNA of the CDR3: TGTGCCATCAGTGAGTCCTCGGGAGTGGGCACAGATACGCAGTATTTT.

The chain's CDR3 is CASSSLAGGPQKTQYF. CDR3 in DNA: TGTGCCAGCAGTTCGCTAGCGGGAGGGCCCCAGAAGACCCAGTACTTC. The chain carries TRBV6-5 and TRBJ2-5; 12 bases match TRBD2. The germline CDR1 and CDR2 sequences are MNHEY and SVGAGI. V shed 4 bases, J shed 6 bases, and the junction held 9 bases outside the gene matches. There are 16 residues in the CDR3.

In its sample, this clone was seen a few times. The gene calls are TRBV5-1 and TRBJ1-2; 8 positions match TRBD1. V shed 0 bases and J 2 bases; nucleotides not matched to a gene: 6. The CDR3 covers 16 residues. Germline lookup yields CDR1 SGHRS and CDR2 YFSETQ. CDR3 DNA: TGCGCCAGCAGCTTGGATTGGACAGGGCGAAACTATGGCTACACCTTC. It yields the protein CASSLDWTGRNYGYTF.

V gene TRBV28 combines with J gene TRBJ2-1; TRBD2 aligns across 9 bases. The CDR3 totals 12 residues. The trim removed 6 bases at V and 10 bases at J, leaving 4 bases unmatched. Germline CDR1 MDHEN, CDR2 SYDVKM. This CDR3 reads CASSKREAEQFF. DNA for the CDR3: TGTGCCAGCAGCAAGCGGGAGGCAGAGCAGTTCTTC.

This chain joins TRBV11-2 and TRBJ2-5; the match to TRBD2 covers 13 bases. Germline CDR1 and CDR2: SGHAT and FQNNGV. CDR3 length equals 15 residues. J was trimmed by 4 bases and V by 4 bases; bases with no gene match: 3. As DNA, the CDR3 is TGTGCCAGCAGCTCTTGGACTAGCGGGAGAGAGACCCAGTACTTC. This gives the protein CASSSWTSGRETQYF. Full variable domain (outside the CDR3, taken from reference TRBV11-2 and TRBJ2-5): EAGVAQSPRYKIIEKRQSVAFWCNPISGHATLYWYQQILGQGPKLLIQFQNNGVVDDSQLPKDRFSAERLKGVDSTLKIQPAKLEDSAVYLCASSSWTSGRETQYFGPGTRLLVL.

The rearrangement joins TRBV5-1 to TRBJ1-5; D uncertain. Looked up from germline, CDR1 is SGHRS and CDR2 is YFSETQ. The CDR3 runs 13 residues. The V and J ends lost 0 bases and 4 bases respectively, with 5 bases between them. CDR3 coding DNA: TGCGCCAGCAGCTTGGCTCAGAATCAGCCCCAGCATTTT. It yields the protein CASSLAQNQPQHF.

The chain carries TRBV10-2 and TRBJ2-3, with 9 bases that match TRBD1. This CDR3 comprises 16 residues. Germline trimming cut 6 bases from V and 3 bases from J; bases unmatched to any gene: 10. Looked up from germline, CDR1 is WSHSY and CDR2 is SAAADI. CDR3 residues: CASSRSGTGQTDTQYF. DNA for the CDR3: TGCGCCAGCAGCCGATCCGGGACAGGGCAGACAGATACGCAGTATTTT.

The chain uses TRBV6-1 and TRBJ2-3, with TRBD1 matching 7 bases. Trimming removed 6 bases from V and 2 bases from J; junction bases left unmatched: 5. Germline values: CDR1 MNHNS, CDR2 SASEGT. The CDR3 length is 14 residues. CDR3: CASRPGQPTDTQYF. The CDR3 coding sequence is TGTGCCAGCAGGCCGGGACAGCCCACAGATACGCAGTATTTT.

The rearrangement joins TRBV6-6 to TRBJ2-1; 7 bases fit TRBD2. Germline lookup yields CDR1 MNHNY and CDR2 SVGAGI (reference sequence). This CDR3 has 16 residues. V was clipped by 6 bases and J by 5 bases; unmatched bases: 13. The CDR3 coding sequence is TGTGCCAGCAGCTGGCCTGTTGGCGGGAGAGACAATGAGCAGTTCTTC. Its translation is CASSWPVGGRDNEQFF.

This clone was seen more than once but under ten times. The chain is built from TRBV29-1 and TRBJ1-1; the D gene is possibly TRBD1 (6 bases). The germline V gene has CDR1 SQVTM and CDR2 ANQGSEA. The CDR3 loop spans 13 amino acids. The V and J ends lost 4 bases and 7 bases respectively, with 16 bases between them. The DNA of the CDR3 is TGCAGCGTTGGGGAGGGGGGCGGTTTTGAAGCTTTCTTT. Protein: CSVGEGGGFEAFF.

The chain employs TRBV5-1 and TRBJ2-1; possible D gene TRBD2, 5 bases. Germline V gene sequence: CDR1 SGHRS, CDR2 YFSETQ. CDR3 length: 15 amino acids. V was trimmed by 2 bases and J by 2 bases, leaving 11 bases between them. The CDR3 bases are TGCGCCAGCAGCTTAACTAGAGAGGCCTACAATGAGCAGTTCTTC. Amino acids: CASSLTREAYNEQFF.

This clone has more than one count but fewer than ten. The J gene is TRBJ2-1, the V gene TRBV5-1; 7 bases line up with TRBD2. The length of the CDR3 is 13 residues. V shed 4 bases, J shed 8 bases, and the junction held 6 bases outside the gene matches. Germline values: CDR1 SGHRS, CDR2 YFSETQ. The CDR3 DNA sequence: TGCGCCAGCAGCCGAGCCCGGGGGGATGAGCAGTTCTTC. Its translation is CASSRARGDEQFF.

This rearrangement joins TRBV6-6 to TRBJ2-7; 7 nucleotides align to TRBD1. The CDR3 is 13 residues long. Unmatched junction bases numbered 4, after V lost 8 bases and J lost 0 bases. CDR1 MNHNY and CDR2 SVGAGI come from the germline V gene (reference sequence). CDR3 bases: TGTGCCAGCGGACAGGAAAGCTCCTACGAGCAGTACTTC. This encodes CASGQESSYEQYF.

This clone was seen only a few times. The rearrangement uses TRBV5-1 and TRBJ2-5; D gene unclear. Deletions cut 0 bases from V and 0 bases from J, with 6 bases between. The CDR3 consists of 14 residues. Germline values: CDR1 SGHRS, CDR2 YFSETQ. The CDR3 reads CASSLDSNQETQYF. CDR3 DNA sequence: TGCGCCAGCAGCTTGGACTCAAACCAAGAGACCCAGTACTTC.

As to this clone: This specimen includes other DNA sequences encoding the same CDR3. The chain recombines TRBV11-2 with TRBJ2-1, with 8 bases lining up with TRBD1. The CDR3 is 12 residues long. The junction had 3 bases not matched to a gene; V was cut back by 5 bases and J by 9 bases. The germline V gene encodes CDR1 SGHAT and CDR2 FQNNGV. CDR3 sequence: CASSPDRGEQFF. The CDR3 nucleotides read TGTGCCAGCAGCCCAGACAGGGGTGAGCAGTTCTTC.

This clone turned up a few times. The chain carries TRBV30 and TRBJ1-4; 8 bases align to TRBD1. The CDR3 is 13 amino acids. V shed 5 bases, J shed 8 bases, and the junction held 7 bases outside the gene matches. Germline CDR1 is GTSNPN and CDR2 is SVGIG (reference sequence). The CDR3 spells CAWSGGFGEKLFF. The CDR3 DNA reads as TGTGCCTGGTCAGGGGGCTTTGGAGAAAAACTGTTTTTT.

This clone was counted only a few times. The V call is TRBV7-9, the J call TRBJ1-5; TRBD1 agrees at 7 bases. V lost 11 bases and J lost 0; bases outside the gene matches: 7. Per the germline V gene, CDR1 is SEHNR and CDR2 is FQNEAQ (reference sequence). This CDR3 contains 14 residues. Written as DNA, the CDR3 is TGTGCCCTGGGTCAGGGGGTTAGCAATCAGCCCCAGCATTTT. Its protein product is CALGQGVSNQPQHF.

The chain uses TRBV29-1 and TRBJ1-2; D not resolved. The CDR3 spans 14 residues. The germline gives CDR1 SQVTM, CDR2 ANQGSEA. Deletions cut 4 bases from V and 0 bases from J, with 12 bases between. In nucleotides, the CDR3 is TGCAGCGTTGCCCTGGTCGCGACTAACTATGGCTACACCTTC. Its translation: CSVALVATNYGYTF.

The V and J genes are TRBV19 and TRBJ2-1; the match to TRBD1 covers 7 bases. The germline gives CDR1 LNHDA, CDR2 SQIVND (reference sequence). CDR3 length: 15 amino acids. Trimming took 5 bases from V and 6 from J; bases not matched to a gene: 10. The CDR3 loop reads CASSSLRQGPNEQFF. The CDR3 bases are TGTGCCAGTAGTTCCCTTAGACAGGGCCCCAATGAGCAGTTCTTC.